Given below is one TCR beta chain in context. Terminally differentiated effector memory CD45RA+ cells were excluded by CCR7 positive selection of CD45RO-negative cells. This specimen comes from a study of shared clonotypes between healthy human individuals. Trimming pared 4 bases from V and 5 bases from J, leaving 9 bases between. This CDR3 spans 13 amino acids. The germline CDR1 and CDR2 sequences are SEHNR and FQNEAQ (reference sequence). Assay used: immunoSEQ multiplex PCR; TCRdb lists only in-frame clones, some missing. The data hold about 2.2 million clones, with 80% to 95% observed a single time.

V usage is TRBV7-9 and J usage is TRBJ2-1; D not resolved. The sequencing input was naive CD8+ T cells from PBMCs. This receptor was obtained from a man younger than 35 in good health. Some clones in this sample may be carry-over from other donors' samples. The CDR3: CASSSTADNEQFF. The CDR3 bases are TGTGCCAGCAGCTCAACAGCCGACAATGAGCAGTTCTTC.